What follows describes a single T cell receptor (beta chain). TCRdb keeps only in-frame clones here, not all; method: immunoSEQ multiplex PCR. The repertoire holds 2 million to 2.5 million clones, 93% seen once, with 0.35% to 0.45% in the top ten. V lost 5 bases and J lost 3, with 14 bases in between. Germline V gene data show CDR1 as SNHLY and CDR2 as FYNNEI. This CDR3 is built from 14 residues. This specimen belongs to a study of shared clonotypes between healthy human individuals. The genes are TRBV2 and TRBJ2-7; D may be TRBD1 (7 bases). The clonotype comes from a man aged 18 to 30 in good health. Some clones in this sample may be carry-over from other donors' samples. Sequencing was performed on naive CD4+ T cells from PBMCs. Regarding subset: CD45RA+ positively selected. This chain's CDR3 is CASSMTGRNYEQYF. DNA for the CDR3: TGTGCCAGCAGTATGACAGGGAGGAACTACGAGCAGTACTTC.